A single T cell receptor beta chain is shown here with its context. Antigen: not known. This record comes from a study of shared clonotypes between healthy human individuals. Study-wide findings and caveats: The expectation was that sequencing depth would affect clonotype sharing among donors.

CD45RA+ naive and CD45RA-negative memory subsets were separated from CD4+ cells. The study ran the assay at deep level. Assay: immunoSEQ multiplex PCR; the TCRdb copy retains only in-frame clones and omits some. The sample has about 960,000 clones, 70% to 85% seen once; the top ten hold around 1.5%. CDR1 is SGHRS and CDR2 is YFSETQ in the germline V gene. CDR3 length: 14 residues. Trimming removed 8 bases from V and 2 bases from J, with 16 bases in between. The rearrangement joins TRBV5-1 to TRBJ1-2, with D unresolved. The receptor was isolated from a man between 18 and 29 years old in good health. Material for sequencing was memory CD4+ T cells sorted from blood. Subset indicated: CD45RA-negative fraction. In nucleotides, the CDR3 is TGCGCCAGTAACCTGGTGGGAGCCAACTATGGCTACACCTTC. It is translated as CASNLVGANYGYTF.